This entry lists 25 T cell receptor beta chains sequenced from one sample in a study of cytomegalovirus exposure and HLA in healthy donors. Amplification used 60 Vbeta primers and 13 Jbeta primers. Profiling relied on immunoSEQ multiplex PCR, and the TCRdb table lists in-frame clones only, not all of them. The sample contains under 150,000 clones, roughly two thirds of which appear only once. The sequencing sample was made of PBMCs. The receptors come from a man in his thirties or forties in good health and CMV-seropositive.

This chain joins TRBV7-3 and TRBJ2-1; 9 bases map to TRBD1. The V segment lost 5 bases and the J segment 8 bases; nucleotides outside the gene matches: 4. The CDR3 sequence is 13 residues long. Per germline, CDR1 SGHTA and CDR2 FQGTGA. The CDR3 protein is CASSPGQGDEQFF. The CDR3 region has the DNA TGTGCCAGCAGCCCGGGACAGGGCGATGAGCAGTTCTTC.

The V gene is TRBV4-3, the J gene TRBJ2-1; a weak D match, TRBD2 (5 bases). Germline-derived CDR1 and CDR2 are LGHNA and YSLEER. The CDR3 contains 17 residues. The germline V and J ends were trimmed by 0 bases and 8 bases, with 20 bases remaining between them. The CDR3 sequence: CASSQDIDGRRLDEQFF. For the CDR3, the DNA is TGCGCCAGCAGCCAAGATATAGACGGAAGGAGGTTGGATGAGCAGTTCTTC.

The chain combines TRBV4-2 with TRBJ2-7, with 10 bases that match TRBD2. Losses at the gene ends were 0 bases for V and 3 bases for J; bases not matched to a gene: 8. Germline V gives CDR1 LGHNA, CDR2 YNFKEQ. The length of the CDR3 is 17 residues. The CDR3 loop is CASSQELLAGPYYEQYF. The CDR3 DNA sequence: TGTGCCAGCAGCCAAGAATTACTAGCGGGACCCTACTACGAGCAGTACTTC.

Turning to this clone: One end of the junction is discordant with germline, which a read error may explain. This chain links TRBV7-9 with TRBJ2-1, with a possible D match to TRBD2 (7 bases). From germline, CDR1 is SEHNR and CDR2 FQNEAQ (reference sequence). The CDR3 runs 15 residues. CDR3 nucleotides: TGTTCCAGCAGCCGGGGGGCGGCAGACTACAATGAGCAGTTCTTC. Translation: CSSSRGAADYNEQFF. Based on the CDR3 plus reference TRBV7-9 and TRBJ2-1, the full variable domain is DTGVSQNPRHKITKRGQNVTFRCDPISEHNRLYWYRQTLGQGPEFLTYFQNEAQLEKSRLLSDRFSAERPKGSFSTLEIQRTEQGDSAMYLCSSSRGAADYNEQFFGPGTRLTVL.

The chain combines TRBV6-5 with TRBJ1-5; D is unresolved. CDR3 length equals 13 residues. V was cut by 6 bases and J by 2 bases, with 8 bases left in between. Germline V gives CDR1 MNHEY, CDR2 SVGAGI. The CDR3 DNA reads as TGTGCCAGCAGCCCTCCAGGCAATCAGCCCCAGCATTTT. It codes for CASSPPGNQPQHF.

CDR3 in amino acids: CASSIQGGNNEQYF. The DNA for the CDR3 is TGTGCCAGTAGTATACAGGGCGGGAACAACGAGCAGTACTTC. V is TRBV19 and J is TRBJ2-7; possibly TRBD2 for D (6 bases). V was cut by 2 bases and J by 5 bases, with 13 bases left in between. The CDR3 sequence is 14 residues long. CDR1 and CDR2 from the germline V gene are LNHDA and SQIVND (reference sequence).

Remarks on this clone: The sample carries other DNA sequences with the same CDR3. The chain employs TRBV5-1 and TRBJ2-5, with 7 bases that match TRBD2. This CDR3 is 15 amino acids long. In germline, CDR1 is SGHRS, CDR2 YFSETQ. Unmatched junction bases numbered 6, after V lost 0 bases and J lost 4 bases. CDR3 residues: CASSLGGGTGETQYF. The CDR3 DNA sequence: TGCGCCAGCAGCTTGGGGGGGGGAACCGGAGAGACCCAGTACTTC.

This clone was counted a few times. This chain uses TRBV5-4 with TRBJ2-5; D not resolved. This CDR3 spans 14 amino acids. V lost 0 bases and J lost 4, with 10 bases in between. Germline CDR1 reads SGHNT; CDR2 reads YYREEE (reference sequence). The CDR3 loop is CASSLDGRGETQYF. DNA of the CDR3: TGTGCCAGCAGCTTGGATGGCCGAGGAGAGACCCAGTACTTC. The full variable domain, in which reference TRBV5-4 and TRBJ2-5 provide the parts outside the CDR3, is ETGVTQSPTHLIKTRGQQVTLRCSSQSGHNTVSWYQQALGQGPQFIFQYYREEENGRGNFPPRFSGLQFPNYSSELNVNALELDDSALYLCASSLDGRGETQYFGPGTRLLVL.

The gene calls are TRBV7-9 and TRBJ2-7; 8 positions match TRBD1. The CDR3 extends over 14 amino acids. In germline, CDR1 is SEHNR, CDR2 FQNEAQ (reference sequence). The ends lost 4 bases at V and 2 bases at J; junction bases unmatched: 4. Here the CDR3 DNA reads TGTGCCAGCAGCTGGACAGGGACAACCTACGAGCAGTACTTC. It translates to CASSWTGTTYEQYF.

In nucleotides, the CDR3 is TGTGCCAGCAGTTCTTTGACAGGGGGGGTCTACGAGCAGTACTTC. This translates into CASSSLTGGVYEQYF. The chain recombines TRBV6-5 with TRBJ2-7; 9 nucleotides align to TRBD1. Trimming at V came to 4 bases and at J to 3 bases, leaving 7 bases not matched to a gene. Germline V CDR1 and CDR2: MNHEY, SVGAGI. The CDR3 loop spans 15 amino acids.

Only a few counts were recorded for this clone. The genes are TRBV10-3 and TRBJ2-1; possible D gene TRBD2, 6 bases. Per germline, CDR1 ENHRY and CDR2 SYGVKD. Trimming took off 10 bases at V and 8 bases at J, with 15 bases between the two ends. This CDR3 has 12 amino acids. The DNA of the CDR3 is TGTGCCAGCAGATCTCTAGCGCATGAGCAGTTCTTC. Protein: CASRSLAHEQFF.

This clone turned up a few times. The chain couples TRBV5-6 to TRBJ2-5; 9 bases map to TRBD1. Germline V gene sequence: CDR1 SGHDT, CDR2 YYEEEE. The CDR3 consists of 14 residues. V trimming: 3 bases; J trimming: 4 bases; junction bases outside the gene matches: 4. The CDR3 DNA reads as TGTGCCAGCAGCTCCCGGGACAGGGTAGAGACCCAGTACTTC. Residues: CASSSRDRVETQYF.

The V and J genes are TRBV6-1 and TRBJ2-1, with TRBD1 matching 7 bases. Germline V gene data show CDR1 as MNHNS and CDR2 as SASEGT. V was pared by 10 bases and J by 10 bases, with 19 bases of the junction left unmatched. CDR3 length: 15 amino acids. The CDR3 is CATRIEDRWVGEQFF. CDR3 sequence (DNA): TGTGCCACCAGAATTGAGGACAGGTGGGTTGGCGAGCAGTTCTTC.

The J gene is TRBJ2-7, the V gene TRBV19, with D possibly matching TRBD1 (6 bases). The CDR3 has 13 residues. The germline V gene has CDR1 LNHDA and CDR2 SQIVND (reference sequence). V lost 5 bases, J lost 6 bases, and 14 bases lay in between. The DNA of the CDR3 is TGTGCCAGTAGTCTTCGACAGGAAGGCGAGCAGTACTTC. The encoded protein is CASSLRQEGEQYF.

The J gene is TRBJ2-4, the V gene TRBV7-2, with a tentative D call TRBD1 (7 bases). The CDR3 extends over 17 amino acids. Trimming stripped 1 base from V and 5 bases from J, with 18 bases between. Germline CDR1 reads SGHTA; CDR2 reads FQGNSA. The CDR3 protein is CASSLVPGGLGENIQYF. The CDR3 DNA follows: TGTGCCAGCAGCTTAGTCCCAGGGGGGTTGGGGGAAAACATTCAGTACTTC.

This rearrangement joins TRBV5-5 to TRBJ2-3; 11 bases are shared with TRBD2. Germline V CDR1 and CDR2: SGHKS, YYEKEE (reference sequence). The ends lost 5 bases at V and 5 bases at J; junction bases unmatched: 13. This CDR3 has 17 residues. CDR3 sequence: CASSLAGGPGRGDTQYF. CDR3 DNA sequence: TGTGCCAGCAGTTTAGCGGGAGGGCCGGGAAGAGGAGATACGCAGTATTTT.

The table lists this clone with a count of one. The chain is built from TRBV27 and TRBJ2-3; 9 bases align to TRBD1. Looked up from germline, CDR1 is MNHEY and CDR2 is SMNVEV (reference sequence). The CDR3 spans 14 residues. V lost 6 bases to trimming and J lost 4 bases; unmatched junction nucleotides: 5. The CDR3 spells CASRIQGASDTQYF. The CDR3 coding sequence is TGTGCCAGCAGAATACAGGGGGCCTCAGATACGCAGTATTTT.

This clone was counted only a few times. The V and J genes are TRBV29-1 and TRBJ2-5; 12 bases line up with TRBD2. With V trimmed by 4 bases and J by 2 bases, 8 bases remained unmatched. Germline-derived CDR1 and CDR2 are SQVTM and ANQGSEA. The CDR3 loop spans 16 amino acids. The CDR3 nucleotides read TGCAGCGTTGTGCCAGGGACTAGCGGGCTACAAGAGACCCAGTACTTC. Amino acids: CSVVPGTSGLQETQYF. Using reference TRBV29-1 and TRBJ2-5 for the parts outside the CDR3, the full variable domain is SAVISQKPSRDICQRGTSLTIQCQVDSQVTMMFWYRQQPGQSLTLIATANQGSEATYESGFVIDKFPISRPNLTFSTLTVSNMSPEDSSIYLCSVVPGTSGLQETQYFGPGTRLLVL.

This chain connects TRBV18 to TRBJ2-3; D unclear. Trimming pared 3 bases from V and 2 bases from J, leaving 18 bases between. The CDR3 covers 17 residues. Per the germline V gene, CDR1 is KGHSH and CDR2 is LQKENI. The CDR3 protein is CASSPVFGHRSTDTQYF. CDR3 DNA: TGTGCCAGCTCACCGGTTTTTGGGCATCGGTCCACAGATACGCAGTATTTT. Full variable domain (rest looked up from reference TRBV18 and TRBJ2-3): NAGVMQNPRHLVRRRGQEARLRCSPMKGHSHVYWYRQLPEEGLKFMVYLQKENIIDESGMPKERFSAEFPKEGPSILRIQQVVRGDSAAYFCASSPVFGHRSTDTQYFGPGTRLTVL.

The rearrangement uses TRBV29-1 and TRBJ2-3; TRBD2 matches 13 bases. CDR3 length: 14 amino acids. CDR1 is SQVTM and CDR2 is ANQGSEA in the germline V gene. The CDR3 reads CATSGRAFGDTQYF. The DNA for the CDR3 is TGCGCAACTAGCGGGAGGGCCTTCGGGGATACGCAGTATTTT.

The CDR3 spells CATSATSSYNEQFF. The CDR3 region has the DNA TGTGCCACCAGCGCCACTAGCTCCTACAATGAGCAGTTCTTC. The chain couples TRBV15 to TRBJ2-1; maybe TRBD2 (5 bases). CDR1 is LNHNV, CDR2 YYDKDF, per germline (reference sequence). Deletions cut 5 bases from V and 0 bases from J, with 8 bases between. The CDR3 covers 14 residues.

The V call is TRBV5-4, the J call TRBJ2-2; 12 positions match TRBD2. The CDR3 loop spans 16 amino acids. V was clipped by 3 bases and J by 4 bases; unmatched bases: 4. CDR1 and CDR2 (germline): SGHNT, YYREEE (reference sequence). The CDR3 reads CASSSTSGSATGELFF. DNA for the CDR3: TGTGCCAGCAGCTCGACTAGCGGGAGTGCCACCGGGGAGCTGTTTTTT.

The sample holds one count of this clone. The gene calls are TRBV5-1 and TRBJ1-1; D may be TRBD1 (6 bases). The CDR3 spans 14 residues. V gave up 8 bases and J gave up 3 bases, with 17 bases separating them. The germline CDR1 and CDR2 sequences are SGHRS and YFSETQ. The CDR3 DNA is TGCGCCAGTCGCCAGGGGAACTTGGACACTGAAGCTTTCTTT. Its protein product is CASRQGNLDTEAFF.

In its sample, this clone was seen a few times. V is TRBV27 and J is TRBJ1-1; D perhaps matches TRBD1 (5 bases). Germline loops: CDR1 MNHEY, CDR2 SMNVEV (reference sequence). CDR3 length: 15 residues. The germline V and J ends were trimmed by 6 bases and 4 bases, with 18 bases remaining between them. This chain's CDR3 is CASSLGGGWSTEAFF. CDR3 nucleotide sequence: TGTGCCAGCAGCCTCGGGGGGGGATGGAGCACTGAAGCTTTCTTT.

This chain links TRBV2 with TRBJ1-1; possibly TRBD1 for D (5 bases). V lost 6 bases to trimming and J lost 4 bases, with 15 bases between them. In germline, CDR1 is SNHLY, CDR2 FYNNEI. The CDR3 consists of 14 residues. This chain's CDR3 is CASRVLTESTEAFF. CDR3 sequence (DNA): TGTGCCAGCAGGGTACTGACAGAGTCCACTGAAGCTTTCTTT.